This T cell receptor beta chain stems from a study of blood T cell repertoires in COVID-19. On the study more broadly: The United States, Italy and Spain provided the acute and convalescent COVID-19 samples. Sample material is recorded as cDNA or gDNA derived from T cells, B-cell-depleted T cells, or PBMCs.

In the original workflow: The assay estimated nucleated cells by amplifying reference gene primers. Repertoires were generated with immunoSEQ multiplex PCR, while TCRdb's copy carries only in-frame clones and drops some. The V and J calls and clone size are taken from that table; D and trimming were inferred from the DNA. This sample yields 200,000 to 250,000 clones, of which under 85% are seen a single time; around 5.9% belongs to the top ten. CDR1 is SGHTS and CDR2 is YDEGEE in the germline V gene. J was trimmed by 6 bases and V by 6 bases; bases with no gene match: 2. There are 14 residues in the CDR3.

Material: peripheral blood. V is TRBV5-8 and J is TRBJ2-1; 14 bases map to TRBD2. This clonotype was sampled from a human donor in a cohort sampled during active COVID-19. The CDR3 protein is CASKGLAGGNEQFF. In DNA, the CDR3 is TGTGCCAGCAAAGGACTAGCGGGAGGCAATGAGCAGTTCTTC.